The clone carrying this T cell receptor beta chain was observed a single time. V was pared by 4 bases and J by 4 bases, with 10 bases of the junction left unmatched. Per the germline V gene, CDR1 is SNHLY and CDR2 is FYNNEI. This CDR3 is built from 16 residues. By flow cytometry, patients selected for sequencing had shown an expansion of CD8+CD57+ cells. Patients, without exception, had severe acquired aplastic anemia. This sample was included in a study of CD8+CD57+ T cells in acquired aplastic anemia. Study at large: Sorting CD4+ and CD8+ cells gave DNA averaging around 3 ug.

Profiling of TCR beta VDJ combinations and CDR3 sequences used genomic DNA as template. TCRdb ran MiXCR on the reads and lists one entry per CDR3 protein. The sample carries 310,000 or so distinct CDR3 sequences, under 65% recorded once. Sequencing was carried out using sorted CD4+, CD8+, or CD8+CD57+ T cells (not recorded which) from PBMCs. The rearrangement uses TRBV2 and TRBJ2-5; TRBD2 aligns across 9 bases. This receptor was taken from a human donor with aplastic anemia. The CDR3 coding sequence is TGTGCCAGCAGTGGACAGCGGGGGGCCGGGGGAGAGACCCAGTACTTC. It translates to CASSGQRGAGGETQYF. Filled out from reference TRBV2 and TRBJ2-5, the complete variable domain reads EPEVTQTPSHQVTQMGQEVILRCVPISNHLYFYWYRQILGQKVEFLVSFYNNEISEKSEIFDDQFSVERPDGSNFTLKIRSTKLEDSAMYFCASSGQRGAGGETQYFGPGTRLLVL.